This TCR beta chain derives from a study of siplizumab effects on memory and regulatory T cells. Germline assignment: CDR1 KGHSH and CDR2 LQKENI. V lost 3 bases and J lost 0, with 11 bases in between. The CDR3 runs to 15 residues. Repertoires were generated with immunoSEQ multiplex PCR, while TCRdb's copy carries only in-frame clones and drops some. The data hold 90,000 to 110,000 clones, with 92% observed a single time. The sequenced sample consisted of Tregs sorted from blood. This receptor was obtained from a human donor in good health. V is TRBV18 and J is TRBJ1-2; D might be TRBD1 (6 bases). The CDR3 DNA follows: TGTGCCAGCTCACCCCCCGGGGGCTCTAACTATGGCTACACCTTC. It is translated as CASSPPGGSNYGYTF.